A single sample is the source of the 4 T cell receptor beta chains below, sequenced in a study of blood T cell repertoires in COVID-19. Using immunoSEQ multiplex PCR, the repertoire was profiled, and TCRdb retains in-frame clones only, with some absent. The sample lists some 300,000 clones; 87% were seen once. The source material was PBMCs or T cells enriched from blood (not recorded which). Receptor source: a woman in her 30s who had recovered from COVID-19.

A single count supports this clone. The chain has TRBV18 and TRBJ1-1; D is ambiguous. The CDR3 length is 14 residues. The germline V gene encodes CDR1 KGHSH and CDR2 LQKENI. V dropped 0 bases and J dropped 1 base, with 6 bases sitting between them. The CDR3: CASSPPSRNTEAFF. The CDR3 nucleotides are TGTGCCAGCTCACCACCTTCCAGGAACACTGAAGCTTTCTTT.

The chain uses TRBV5-4 and TRBJ1-1; tentatively, D is TRBD1 (6 bases). Germline CDR1 is SGHNT and CDR2 is YYREEE (reference sequence). This CDR3 is built from 15 residues. Trimming shortened V by 0 bases and J by 0 bases, and 9 bases separated the two germline ends. In nucleotides, the CDR3 is TGTGCCAGCAGCTTGGGGGGACATATGAACACTGAAGCTTTCTTT. Amino acids: CASSLGGHMNTEAFF.

This chain links TRBV28 with TRBJ2-7; no reliable D call. Deletions cut 3 bases from V and 2 bases from J, with 11 bases between. The CDR3 length is 14 residues. CDR1 is MDHEN and CDR2 is SYDVKM in the germline V gene. The CDR3 loop reads CASSFRQPAYEQYF. CDR3 coding DNA: TGTGCCAGCAGTTTCAGGCAGCCAGCCTACGAGCAGTACTTC.

This clone has only a few counts. The rearrangement links TRBV4-3 to TRBJ2-1; TRBD2 aligns across 10 bases. The CDR3 extends over 17 amino acids. The germline CDR1 and CDR2 sequences are LGHNA and YSLEER. V lost 0 bases and J lost 2; bases outside the gene matches: 4. The CDR3 spells CASSQEALAGAYNEQFF. DNA for the CDR3: TGCGCCAGCAGCCAAGAGGCGCTAGCGGGAGCCTACAATGAGCAGTTCTTC.